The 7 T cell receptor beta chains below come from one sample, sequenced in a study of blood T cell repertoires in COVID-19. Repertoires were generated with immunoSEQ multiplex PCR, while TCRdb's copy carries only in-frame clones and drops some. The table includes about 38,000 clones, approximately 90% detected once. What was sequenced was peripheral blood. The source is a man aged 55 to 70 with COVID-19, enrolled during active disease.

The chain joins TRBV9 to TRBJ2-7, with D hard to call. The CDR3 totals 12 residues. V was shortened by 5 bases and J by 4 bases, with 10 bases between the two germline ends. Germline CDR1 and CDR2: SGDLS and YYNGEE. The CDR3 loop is CASSQNIYEQYF. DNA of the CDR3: TGTGCCAGCAGTCAAAACATTTACGAGCAGTACTTC.

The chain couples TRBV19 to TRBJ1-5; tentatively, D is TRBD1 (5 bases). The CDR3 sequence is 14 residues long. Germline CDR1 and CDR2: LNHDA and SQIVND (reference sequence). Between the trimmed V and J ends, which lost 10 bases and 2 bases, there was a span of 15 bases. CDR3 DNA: TGTGCCACGTCGTGGGGGGGTGGCAATCAGCCCCAGCATTTT. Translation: CATSWGGGNQPQHF.

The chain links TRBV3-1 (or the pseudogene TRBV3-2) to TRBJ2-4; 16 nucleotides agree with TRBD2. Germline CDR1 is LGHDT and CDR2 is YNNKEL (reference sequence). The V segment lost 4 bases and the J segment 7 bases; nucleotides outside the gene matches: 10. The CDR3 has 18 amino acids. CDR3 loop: CASSPGPGTSGRGNIQYF. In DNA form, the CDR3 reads TGTGCCAGCAGCCCGGGACCCGGGACTAGCGGGAGGGGGAACATTCAGTACTTC.

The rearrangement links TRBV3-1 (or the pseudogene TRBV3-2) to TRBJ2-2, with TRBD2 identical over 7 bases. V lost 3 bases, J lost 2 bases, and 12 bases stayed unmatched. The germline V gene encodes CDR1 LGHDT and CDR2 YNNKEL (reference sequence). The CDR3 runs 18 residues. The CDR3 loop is CASSHIREAGFNTGELFF. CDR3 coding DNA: TGTGCCAGCAGCCATATACGGGAAGCGGGGTTCAACACCGGGGAGCTGTTTTTT.

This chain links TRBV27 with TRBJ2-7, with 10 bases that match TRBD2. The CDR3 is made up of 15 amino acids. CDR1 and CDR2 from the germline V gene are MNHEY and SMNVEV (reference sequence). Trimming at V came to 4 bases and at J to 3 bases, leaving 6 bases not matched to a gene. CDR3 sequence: CASSSSGRAGYEQYF. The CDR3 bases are TGTGCCAGCAGTTCTAGCGGGAGAGCAGGCTACGAGCAGTACTTC.

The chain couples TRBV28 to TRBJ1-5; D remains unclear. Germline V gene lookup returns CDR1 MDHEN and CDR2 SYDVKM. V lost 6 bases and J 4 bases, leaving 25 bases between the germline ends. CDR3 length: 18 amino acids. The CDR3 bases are TGTGCCAGCAGCCCTTTCGCTAGCCTGGGGATAGGTAATCAGCCCCAGCATTTT. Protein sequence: CASSPFASLGIGNQPQHF.

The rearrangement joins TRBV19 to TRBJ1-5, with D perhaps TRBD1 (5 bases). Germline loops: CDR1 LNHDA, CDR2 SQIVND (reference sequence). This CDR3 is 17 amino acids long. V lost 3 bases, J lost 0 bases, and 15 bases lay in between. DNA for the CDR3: TGTGCCAGTAGTATCCGTGGGGAGGGGTTTAGCAATCAGCCCCAGCATTTT. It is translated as CASSIRGEGFSNQPQHF.